These 23 T cell receptor beta chains originate from one sample sequenced in a study of T cells in Graves' hyperthyroidism and ophthalmopathy. Researchers amplified the TCR beta CDR3 regions from RNA transcripts. In the first-round RT-PCR of the TCR CDR3, the HTBI primer set was used. TCRdb reprocessed the multiplex PCR reads via MiXCR and lists one record per CDR3 protein. This table has about 640,000 distinct CDR3 sequences, around 21% appearing once. The sample taken for sequencing was blood. The receptors shown here come from a man in his thirties or forties with Graves' ophthalmopathy.

This clonotype was observed a few times. This chain links TRBV5-1 with TRBJ1-6; 7 nucleotides match TRBD1. CDR1 SGHRS and CDR2 YFSETQ come from the germline V gene. V lost 6 bases, J lost 0 bases, and 6 bases stayed unmatched. The CDR3 runs to 16 residues. The DNA for the CDR3 is TGCGCCAGCATTGGGACAGCAAGCTCCTATAATTCACCCCTCCACTTT. Translation gives CASIGTASSYNSPLHF.

The chain has TRBV27 and TRBJ2-7, with TRBD1 as a possible D gene (5 bases). Per the germline V gene, CDR1 is MNHEY and CDR2 is SMNVEV (reference sequence). The CDR3 has 15 residues. Trimming left V 3 bases short and J 2 bases short, with 14 bases between. This CDR3 is CASSFLDTYPYEQYF. DNA for the CDR3: TGTGCCAGCAGTTTTTTGGACACCTACCCCTACGAGCAGTACTTC.

This clonotype was observed many times. The J gene is TRBJ1-2, the V gene TRBV25-1; 7 bases are shared with TRBD1. Trimming at V came to 1 base and at J to 6 bases, leaving 5 bases not matched to a gene. CDR1 and CDR2 (germline): MGHDK, SYGVNS. This CDR3 is built from 14 residues. For the CDR3, the DNA is TGTGCCAGCAGTGAATGGAGGGGGCGCGATGGCTACACCTTC. Translating gives CASSEWRGRDGYTF.

This clonotype was found a few times. The CDR3 DNA is TGTGCCAGCAGCTTTACAGGGTTCAACTATGGCTACACCTTC. Residues: CASSFTGFNYGYTF. The chain couples TRBV7-2 to TRBJ1-2; D might be TRBD1 (6 bases). The ends were cut back, 3 bases at V and 2 bases at J, with 10 bases in the middle. Germline V gives CDR1 SGHTA, CDR2 FQGNSA. CDR3 length: 14 amino acids.

This sequence joins TRBV30 and TRBJ2-7, with D possibly matching TRBD1 (5 bases). The CDR3 consists of 12 residues. Germline V gene data show CDR1 as GTSNPN and CDR2 as SVGIG (reference sequence). V gave up 5 bases and J gave up 6 bases, with 14 bases separating them. The CDR3 is CAWSVGQGEQYF. The CDR3 nucleotides read TGTGCCTGGTCTGTAGGACAAGGCGAGCAGTACTTC.

This clonotype was counted many times. This sequence joins TRBV11-2 and TRBJ2-7; D remains unclear. V was clipped by 0 bases and J by 1 base, with 7 bases between them. CDR1 and CDR2 from the germline V gene are SGHAT and FQNNGV. The CDR3 has 14 amino acids. The CDR3, as DNA: TGTGCCAGCAGCTTAGAGGCGGATTCCTACGAGCAGTACTTC. Translation: CASSLEADSYEQYF.

This rearrangement joins TRBV6-1 to TRBJ2-7, with TRBD2 identical over 10 bases. J was trimmed by 2 bases and V by 5 bases; bases with no gene match: 12. The CDR3 has 17 residues. CDR1 is MNHNS and CDR2 is SASEGT in the germline V gene. This chain's CDR3 is CASSKTSGQSPPYEQYF. CDR3 DNA: TGTGCCAGCAGTAAGACTAGCGGGCAAAGCCCCCCCTACGAGCAGTACTTC.

The J gene is TRBJ2-3, the V gene TRBV28; TRBD1 matches at 7 bases. V lost 3 bases, J lost 3 bases, and 3 bases stayed unmatched. In germline, CDR1 is MDHEN, CDR2 SYDVKM. The CDR3 has 14 amino acids. This CDR3 reads CASSFTGATDTQYF. As DNA, the CDR3 is TGTGCCAGCAGTTTCACAGGGGCGACAGATACGCAGTATTTT.

The rearrangement uses TRBV4-1 and TRBJ1-3, with TRBD1 as a possible D gene (6 bases). Germline V gives CDR1 MGHRA, CDR2 YSYEKL. This CDR3 has 16 residues. V was shortened by 0 bases and J by 2 bases, with 11 bases between the two germline ends. The CDR3 DNA is TGCGCCAGCAGCCAAGAAGGGGGGCAGACTGGAAACACCATATATTTT. Amino acids: CASSQEGGQTGNTIYF.

The table lists this clonotype with a few counts. The genes are TRBV24-1 and TRBJ2-1; 10 nucleotides align to TRBD2. The CDR3 spans 18 residues. J gave up 0 bases and V 4 bases, and 8 bases lay outside the gene matches. The germline CDR1 and CDR2 sequences are KGHDR and SFDVKD. The DNA of the CDR3 is TGTGCCACCAGTGAAACGACTAGCGGGCTCCCCTCCTACAATGAGCAGTTCTTC. Its translation is CATSETTSGLPSYNEQFF.

This clonotype has at least ten counts. The V and J genes are TRBV7-9 and TRBJ2-7; 13 positions agree with TRBD2. The germline CDR1 and CDR2 sequences are SEHNR and FQNEAQ (reference sequence). The CDR3 contains 16 residues. V shed 5 bases, J shed 2 bases, and the junction held 6 bases outside the gene matches. CDR3 protein: CASSTSGRAQAYEQYF. DNA of the CDR3: TGTGCCAGCAGCACTAGCGGGAGGGCCCAGGCCTACGAGCAGTACTTC.

This clonotype showed up just a few times. The chain is built from TRBV25-1 and TRBJ1-3, with D hard to call. Germline-derived CDR1 and CDR2 are MGHDK and SYGVNS. Between the trimmed V and J ends, which lost 1 base and 1 base, there was a span of 5 bases. This CDR3 is built from 14 residues. The CDR3 DNA reads as TGTGCCAGCAGTGAATGGGTTTCTGGAAACACCATATATTTT. It is translated as CASSEWVSGNTIYF.

The rearrangement joins TRBV5-1 to TRBJ2-1; the match to TRBD2 covers 11 bases. The CDR3 has 14 residues. With 9 bases clipped from V and 8 bases from J, the junction kept 10 bases outside the gene matches. From germline, CDR1 is SGHRS and CDR2 YFSETQ. The CDR3 here is CATTTGLAGHEQFF. CDR3 nucleotides: TGCGCCACCACCACCGGACTAGCGGGCCATGAGCAGTTCTTC.

The chain recombines TRBV27 with TRBJ1-1; maybe TRBD1 (6 bases). Trimming took 3 bases from V and 3 from J, leaving 14 bases between them. Germline V gene sequence: CDR1 MNHEY, CDR2 SMNVEV (reference sequence). CDR3 length: 15 residues. CDR3 in DNA: TGTGCCAGCAGTTTTAACGAACAGGGACACACTGAAGCTTTCTTT. Encoded protein: CASSFNEQGHTEAFF.

Ten or more counts support this clonotype. The chain has TRBV27 and TRBJ1-1; the D gene is possibly TRBD1 (5 bases). Trimming removed 3 bases at V and 1 base at J, with 9 bases between. Germline V gene sequence: CDR1 MNHEY, CDR2 SMNVEV (reference sequence). This CDR3 has 14 amino acids. This CDR3 reads CASSLGGANTEAFF. In DNA form, the CDR3 reads TGTGCCAGCAGTTTGGGAGGGGCGAACACTGAAGCTTTCTTT.

The chain uses TRBV7-9 and TRBJ2-1; D gene unclear. Germline V gene lookup returns CDR1 SEHNR and CDR2 FQNEAQ (reference sequence). Trimming shortened V by 8 bases and J by 0 bases, and 8 bases separated the two germline ends. CDR3 size: 13 residues. The CDR3 protein is CASELSSYNEQFF. The CDR3 DNA sequence: TGTGCCAGCGAGTTGAGCTCCTACAATGAGCAGTTCTTC.

This clonotype was found many times. This rearrangement joins TRBV7-2 to TRBJ2-7; 7 bases line up with TRBD2. With V trimmed by 5 bases and J by 5 bases, 6 bases remained unmatched. Germline CDR1 reads SGHTA; CDR2 reads FQGNSA. This CDR3 region has 13 residues. The CDR3 region has the DNA TGTGCCAGCAGCCCTGGGGGGGTGGACGAGCAGTACTTC. Protein: CASSPGGVDEQYF.

Ten or more counts support this clonotype. The chain employs TRBV28 and TRBJ1-5; D remains ambiguous. The CDR3 extends over 15 amino acids. Germline CDR1 reads MDHEN; CDR2 reads SYDVKM. Trimming stripped 5 bases from V and 5 bases from J, with 16 bases between. CDR3 nucleotides: TGTGCCAGCAGTGTGGGAAGCAGAGGACATCAGCCCCAGCATTTT. Its protein product is CASSVGSRGHQPQHF.

This clonotype was seen many times. The CDR3 DNA follows: TGTGCCAGTCTAGCTTTCGACGAGCAGTACTTC. It translates to CASLAFDEQYF. This sequence joins TRBV28 and TRBJ2-7; tentative D call: TRBD2 (5 bases). Per the germline V gene, CDR1 is MDHEN and CDR2 is SYDVKM. The V end was cut by 9 bases, the J end by 5 bases, with 11 bases between. There are 11 residues in the CDR3. Drawing the rest from reference TRBV28 and TRBJ2-7, the complete variable domain is DVKVTQSSRYLVKRTGEKVFLECVQDMDHENMFWYRQDPGLGLRLIYFSYDVKMKEKGDIPEGYSVSREKKERFSLILESASTNQTSMYLCASLAFDEQYFGPGTRLTVT.

This chain joins TRBV30 and TRBJ2-2, with D possibly TRBD2 on 5 matching bases. Germline V gene data show CDR1 as GTSNPN and CDR2 as SVGIG (reference sequence). This CDR3 has 14 amino acids. The germline V and J ends were trimmed by 3 bases and 4 bases, with 12 bases remaining between them. CDR3 in amino acids: CAWSETGFTGELFF. The DNA for the CDR3 is TGTGCCTGGAGCGAAACGGGGTTCACCGGGGAGCTGTTTTTT. The whole variable domain, remainder taken from reference TRBV30 and TRBJ2-2, is SQTIHQWPATLVQPVGSPLSLECTVEGTSNPNLYWYRQAAGRGLQLLFYSVGIGQISSEVPQNLSASRPQDRQFILSSKKLLLSDSGFYLCAWSETGFTGELFFGEGSRLTVL.

This clonotype was recorded many times. The chain has TRBV2 and TRBJ1-5, with D unresolved. V lost 2 bases to trimming and J lost 2 bases, with 7 bases between them. This CDR3 contains 14 residues. CDR1 is SNHLY and CDR2 is FYNNEI in the germline V gene. The CDR3 region has the DNA TGTGCCAGCAGTGAAATGGGTCGCAATCAGCCCCAGCATTTT. Translated: CASSEMGRNQPQHF.

This clonotype was recorded at least ten times. The gene calls are TRBV28 and TRBJ2-1; D ambiguous. Per the germline V gene, CDR1 is MDHEN and CDR2 is SYDVKM. The CDR3 runs 13 residues. V was trimmed by 6 bases and J by 3 bases, leaving 9 bases between them. CDR3 sequence reads: CASRLTNYNEQFF. The DNA of the CDR3 is TGTGCCAGCAGGCTGACAAACTACAATGAGCAGTTCTTC.

This clonotype was counted between two and nine times. The chain employs TRBV6-1 and TRBJ1-1; D remains unclear. This CDR3 spans 15 amino acids. The germline gives CDR1 MNHNS, CDR2 SASEGT. Between the trimmed V and J ends, which lost 6 bases and 0 bases, there was a span of 14 bases. CDR3 sequence reads: CASSTPLTVNTEAFF. DNA of the CDR3: TGTGCCAGCAGCACCCCCCTAACGGTGAACACTGAAGCTTTCTTT.